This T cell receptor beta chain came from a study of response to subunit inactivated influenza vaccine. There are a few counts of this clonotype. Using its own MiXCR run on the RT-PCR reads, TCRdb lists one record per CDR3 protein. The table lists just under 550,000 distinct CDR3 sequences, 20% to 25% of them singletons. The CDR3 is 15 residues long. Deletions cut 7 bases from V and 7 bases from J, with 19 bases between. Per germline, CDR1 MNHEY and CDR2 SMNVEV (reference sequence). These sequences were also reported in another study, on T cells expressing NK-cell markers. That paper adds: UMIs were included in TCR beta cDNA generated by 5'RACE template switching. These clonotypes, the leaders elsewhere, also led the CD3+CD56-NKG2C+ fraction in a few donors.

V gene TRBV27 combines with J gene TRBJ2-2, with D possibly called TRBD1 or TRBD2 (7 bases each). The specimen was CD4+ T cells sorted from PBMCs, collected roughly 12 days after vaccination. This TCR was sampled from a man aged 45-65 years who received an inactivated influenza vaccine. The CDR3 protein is CASTRQGGLGGELFF. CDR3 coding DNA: TGTGCCAGCACCAGACAGGGAGGGTTAGGCGGGGAGCTGTTTTTT.